This record concerns one T cell receptor (beta chain) sequence. This specimen belongs to a study of shared clonotypes between healthy human individuals. The study ran the assay at deep level. Generated by immunoSEQ multiplex PCR, the TCRdb table keeps only in-frame clones and is missing some. Here the sample spans 980,000 or so clones, around three quarters being singletons. The donors were all Caucasian adults (living in Nashville, Tennessee). Trimming cost V 6 bases and J 1 base, with 16 bases left between them. Germline-derived CDR1 and CDR2 are SGHRS and YFSETQ. The CDR3 sequence is 15 residues long.

This receptor was identified in a man younger than 30 in good health. This chain uses TRBV5-1 with TRBJ2-5; D might be TRBD1 or TRBD2, each matching 5 bases. Material for sequencing was memory CD4+ T cells sorted from blood. Subset in this sample: CD45RA-negative fraction. The CDR3 reads CASNLYGASQETQYF. The DNA of the CDR3 is TGCGCCAGCAACCTTTACGGGGCGTCCCAAGAGACCCAGTACTTC.